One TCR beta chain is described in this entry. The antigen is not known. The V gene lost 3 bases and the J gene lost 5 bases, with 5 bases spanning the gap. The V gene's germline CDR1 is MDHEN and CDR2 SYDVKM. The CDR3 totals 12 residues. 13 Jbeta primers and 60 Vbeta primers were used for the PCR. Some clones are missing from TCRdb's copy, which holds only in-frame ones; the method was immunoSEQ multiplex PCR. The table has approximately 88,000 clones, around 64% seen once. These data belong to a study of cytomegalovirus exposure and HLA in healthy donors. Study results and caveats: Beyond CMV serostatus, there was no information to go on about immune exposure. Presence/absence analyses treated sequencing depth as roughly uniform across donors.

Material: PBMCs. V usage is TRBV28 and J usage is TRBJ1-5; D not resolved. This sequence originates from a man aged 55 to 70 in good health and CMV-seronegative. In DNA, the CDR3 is TGTGCCAGCAGTTTGCGGTATCAGCCCCAGCATTTT. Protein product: CASSLRYQPQHF.